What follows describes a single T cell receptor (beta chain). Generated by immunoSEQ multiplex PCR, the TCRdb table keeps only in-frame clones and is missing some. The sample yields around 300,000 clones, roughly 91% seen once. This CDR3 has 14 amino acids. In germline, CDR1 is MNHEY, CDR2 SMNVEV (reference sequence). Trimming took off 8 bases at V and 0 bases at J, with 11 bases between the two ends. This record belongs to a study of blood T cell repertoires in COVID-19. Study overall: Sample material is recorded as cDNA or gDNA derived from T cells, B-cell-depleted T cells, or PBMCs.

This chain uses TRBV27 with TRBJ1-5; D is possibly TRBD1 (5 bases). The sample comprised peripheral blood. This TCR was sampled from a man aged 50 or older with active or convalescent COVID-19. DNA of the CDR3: TGTGCCAGCCGCCGCGGGGGTAGCAATCAGCCCCAGCATTTT. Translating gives CASRRGGSNQPQHF.